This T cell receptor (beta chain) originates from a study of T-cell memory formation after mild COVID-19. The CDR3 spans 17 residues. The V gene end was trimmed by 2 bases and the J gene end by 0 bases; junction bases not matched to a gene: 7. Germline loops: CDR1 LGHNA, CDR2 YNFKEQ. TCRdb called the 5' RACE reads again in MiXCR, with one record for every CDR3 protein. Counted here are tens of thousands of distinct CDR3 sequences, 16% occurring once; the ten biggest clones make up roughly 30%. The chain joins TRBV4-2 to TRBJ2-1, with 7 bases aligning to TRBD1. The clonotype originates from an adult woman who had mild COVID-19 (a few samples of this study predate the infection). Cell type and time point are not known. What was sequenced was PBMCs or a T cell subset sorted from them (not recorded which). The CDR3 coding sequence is TGTGCCAGCAGCCAAAGCTTGAAGGGGGCCTCCTACAATGAGCAGTTCTTC. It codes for CASSQSLKGASYNEQFF.